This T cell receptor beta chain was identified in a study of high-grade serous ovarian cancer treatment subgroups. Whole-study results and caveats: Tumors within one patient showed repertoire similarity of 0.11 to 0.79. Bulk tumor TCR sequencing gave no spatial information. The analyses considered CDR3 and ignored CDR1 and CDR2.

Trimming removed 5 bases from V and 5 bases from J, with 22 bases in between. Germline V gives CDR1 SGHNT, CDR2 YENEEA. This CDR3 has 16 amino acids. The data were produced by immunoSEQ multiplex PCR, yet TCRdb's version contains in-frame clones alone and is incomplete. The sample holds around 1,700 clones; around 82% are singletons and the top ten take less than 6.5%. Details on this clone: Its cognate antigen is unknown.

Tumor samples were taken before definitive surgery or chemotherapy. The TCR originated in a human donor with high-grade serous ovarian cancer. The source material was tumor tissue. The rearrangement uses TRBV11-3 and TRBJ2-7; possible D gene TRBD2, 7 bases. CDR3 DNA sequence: TGTGCCAGCAGCCCCCCCGGGGGGCGGGCAGTGGACGAGCAGTACTTC. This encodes CASSPPGGRAVDEQYF.